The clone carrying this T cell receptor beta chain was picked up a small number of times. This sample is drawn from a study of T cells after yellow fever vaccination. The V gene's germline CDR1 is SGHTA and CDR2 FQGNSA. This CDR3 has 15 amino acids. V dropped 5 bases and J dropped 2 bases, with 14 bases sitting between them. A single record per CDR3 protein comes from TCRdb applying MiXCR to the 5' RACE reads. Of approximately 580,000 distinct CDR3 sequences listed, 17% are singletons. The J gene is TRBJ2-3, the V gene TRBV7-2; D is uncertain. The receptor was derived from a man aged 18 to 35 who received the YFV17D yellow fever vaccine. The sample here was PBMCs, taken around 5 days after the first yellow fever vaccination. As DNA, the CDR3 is TGTGCCAGCAGCCTTTCGACGGGCGTCACAGATACGCAGTATTTT. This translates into CASSLSTGVTDTQYF.